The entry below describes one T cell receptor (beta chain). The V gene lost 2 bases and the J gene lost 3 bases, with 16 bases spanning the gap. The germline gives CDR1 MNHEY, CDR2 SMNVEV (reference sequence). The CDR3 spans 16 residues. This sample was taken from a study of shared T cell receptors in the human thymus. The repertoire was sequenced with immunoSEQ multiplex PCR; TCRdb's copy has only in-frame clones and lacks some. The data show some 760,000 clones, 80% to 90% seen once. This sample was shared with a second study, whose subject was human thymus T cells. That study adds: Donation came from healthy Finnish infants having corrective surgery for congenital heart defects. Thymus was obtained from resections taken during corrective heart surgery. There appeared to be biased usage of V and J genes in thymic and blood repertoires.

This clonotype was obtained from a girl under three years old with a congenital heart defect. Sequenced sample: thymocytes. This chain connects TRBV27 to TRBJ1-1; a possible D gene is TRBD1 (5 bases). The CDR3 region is CASSLSSPLRDTEAFF. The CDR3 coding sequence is TGTGCCAGCAGTTTAAGCTCCCCGCTCAGGGACACTGAAGCTTTCTTT.